This T cell receptor beta chain was retrieved from a study of beta chain features in type 1 diabetes. Study summary: The patients were much like the healthy donors in age, gender and cell yields. Study outcomes and limitations: A PCR bias possibly favoring shorter templates would apply equally to patients and controls.

Only a few counts were recorded for this clone. Antigen: not known. Sequencing targeted expressed TCRB transcripts, as all isolated RNA had been reverse transcribed. TCRdb's copy holds only in-frame clones and misses some; the assay was immunoSEQ multiplex PCR. Of fewer than 250,000 clones in the sample, around 9.6% were seen once. The CDR3 runs 14 residues. The V gene lost 6 bases and the J gene lost 8 bases, with 16 bases spanning the gap. CDR1 MNHNY and CDR2 SVGAGI come from the germline V gene (reference sequence). The genes are TRBV6-6 and TRBJ1-4; no reliable D call. Source material: naive CD4+ T cells from blood. The receptor was isolated from a woman between 18 and 29 years old in good health. The CDR3 is CASSYGREHEKLFF. In nucleotides, the CDR3 is TGTGCCAGCAGCTATGGACGGGAGCACGAAAAACTGTTTTTT.